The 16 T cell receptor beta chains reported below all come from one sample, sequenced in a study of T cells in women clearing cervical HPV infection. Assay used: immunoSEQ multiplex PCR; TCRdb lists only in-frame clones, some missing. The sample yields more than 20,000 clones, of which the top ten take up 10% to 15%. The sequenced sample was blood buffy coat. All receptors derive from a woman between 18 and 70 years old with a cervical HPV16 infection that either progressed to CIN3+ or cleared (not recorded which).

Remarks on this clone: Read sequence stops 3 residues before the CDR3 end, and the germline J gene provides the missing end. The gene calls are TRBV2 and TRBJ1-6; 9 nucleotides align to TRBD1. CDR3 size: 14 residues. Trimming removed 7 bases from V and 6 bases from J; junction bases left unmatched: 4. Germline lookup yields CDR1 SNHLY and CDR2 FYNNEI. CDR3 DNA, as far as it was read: TGTGCCAGCAAATCGACAGGGGGTAATTCACCC. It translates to CASKSTGGNSP. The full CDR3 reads CASKSTGGNSPLHF.

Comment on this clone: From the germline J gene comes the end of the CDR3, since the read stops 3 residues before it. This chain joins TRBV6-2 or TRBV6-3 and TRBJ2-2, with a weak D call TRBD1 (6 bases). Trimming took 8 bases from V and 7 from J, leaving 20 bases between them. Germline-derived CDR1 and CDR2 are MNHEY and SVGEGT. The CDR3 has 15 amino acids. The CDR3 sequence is CASQLTGLVNGELFF. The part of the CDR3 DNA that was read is TGTGCCAGCCAACTAACAGGGCTCGTGAACGGGGAG.

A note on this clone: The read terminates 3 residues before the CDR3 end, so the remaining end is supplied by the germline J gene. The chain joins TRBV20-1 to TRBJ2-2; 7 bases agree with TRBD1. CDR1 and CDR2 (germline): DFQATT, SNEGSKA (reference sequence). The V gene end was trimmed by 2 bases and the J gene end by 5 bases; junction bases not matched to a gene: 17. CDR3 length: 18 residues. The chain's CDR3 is CSARPPRTGSHGTGELFF. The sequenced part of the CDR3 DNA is TGCAGTGCTAGACCTCCACGGACAGGCTCGCATGGGACCGGGGAG.

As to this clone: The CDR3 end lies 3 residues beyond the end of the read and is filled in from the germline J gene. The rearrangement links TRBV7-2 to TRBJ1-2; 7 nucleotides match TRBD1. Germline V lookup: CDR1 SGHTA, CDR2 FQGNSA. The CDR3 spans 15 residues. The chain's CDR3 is CASSLQGTATDDYTF. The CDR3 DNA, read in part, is TGTGCCAGCAGCTTACAAGGGACAGCAACTGACGAC.

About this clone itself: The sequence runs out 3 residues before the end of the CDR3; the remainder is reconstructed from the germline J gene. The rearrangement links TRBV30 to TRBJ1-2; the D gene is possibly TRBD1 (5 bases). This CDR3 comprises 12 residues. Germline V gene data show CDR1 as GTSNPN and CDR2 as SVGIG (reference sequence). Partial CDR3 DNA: TGTGCCTGGACCCTGGGGGGTGACGGC. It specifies CAWTLGGDG. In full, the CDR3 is CAWTLGGDGYTF. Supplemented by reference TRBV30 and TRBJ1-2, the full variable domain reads SQTIHQWPATLVQPVGSPLSLECTVEGTSNPNLYWYRQAAGRGLQLLFYSVGIGQISSEVPQNLSASRPQDRQFILSSKKLLLSDSGFYLCAWTLGGDGYTFGSGTRLTVV.

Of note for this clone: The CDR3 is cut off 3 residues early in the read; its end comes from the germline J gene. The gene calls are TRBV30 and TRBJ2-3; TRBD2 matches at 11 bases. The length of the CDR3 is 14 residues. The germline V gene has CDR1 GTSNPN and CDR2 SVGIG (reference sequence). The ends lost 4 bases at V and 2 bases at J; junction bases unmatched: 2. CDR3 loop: CAWTSGRSTDTQYF. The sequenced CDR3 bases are TGTGCCTGGACTAGCGGGAGGTCCACAGATACG.

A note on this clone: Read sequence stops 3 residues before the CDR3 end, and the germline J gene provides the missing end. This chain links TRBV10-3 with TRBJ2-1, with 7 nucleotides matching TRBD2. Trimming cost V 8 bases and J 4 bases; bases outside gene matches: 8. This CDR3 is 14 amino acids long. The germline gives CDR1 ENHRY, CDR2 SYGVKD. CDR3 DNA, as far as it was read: TGTGCCATCTCTAGCGGACTCGGGTACAATGAG. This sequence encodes CAISSGLGYNE. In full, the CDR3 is CAISSGLGYNEQFF.

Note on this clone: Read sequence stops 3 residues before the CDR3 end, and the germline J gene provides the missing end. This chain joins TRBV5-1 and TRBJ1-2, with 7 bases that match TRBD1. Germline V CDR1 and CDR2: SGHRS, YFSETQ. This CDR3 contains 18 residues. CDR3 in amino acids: CASRPEDLVWGQSKDYTF. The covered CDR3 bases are TGCGCCAGCAGACCCGAGGACCTAGTGTGGGGACAGTCTAAAGAC.

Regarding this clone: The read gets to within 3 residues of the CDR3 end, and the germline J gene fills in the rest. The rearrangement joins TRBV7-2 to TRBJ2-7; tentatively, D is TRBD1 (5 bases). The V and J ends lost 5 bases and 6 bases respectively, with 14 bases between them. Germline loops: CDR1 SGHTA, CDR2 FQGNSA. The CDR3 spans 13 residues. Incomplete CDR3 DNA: TGTGCCAGCAGCCCCAGCAGGGCAGGCGAG. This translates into CASSPSRAGE. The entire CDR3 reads CASSPSRAGEQYF.

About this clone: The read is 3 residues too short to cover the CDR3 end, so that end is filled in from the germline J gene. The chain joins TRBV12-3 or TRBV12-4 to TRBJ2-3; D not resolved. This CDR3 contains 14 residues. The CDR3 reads CASLADLYQETQYF. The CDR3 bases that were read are TGTGCCAGTTTAGCCGATTTGTACCAAGAGACG.

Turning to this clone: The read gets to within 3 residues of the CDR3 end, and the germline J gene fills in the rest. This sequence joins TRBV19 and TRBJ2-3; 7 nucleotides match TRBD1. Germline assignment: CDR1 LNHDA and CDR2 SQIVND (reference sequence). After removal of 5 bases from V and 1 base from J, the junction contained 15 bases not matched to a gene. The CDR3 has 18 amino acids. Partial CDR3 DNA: TGTGCCAGTAGTCCCGGCGCCGTCCGGGACAGTGGCACAGATACG. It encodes CASSPGAVRDSGTDT. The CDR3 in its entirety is CASSPGAVRDSGTDTQYF. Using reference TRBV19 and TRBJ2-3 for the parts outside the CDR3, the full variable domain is DGGITQSPKYLFRKEGQNVTLSCEQNLNHDAMYWYRQDPGQGLRLIYYSQIVNDFQKGDIAEGYSVSREKKESFPLTVTSAQKNPTAFYLCASSPGAVRDSGTDTQYFGPGTRLTVL.

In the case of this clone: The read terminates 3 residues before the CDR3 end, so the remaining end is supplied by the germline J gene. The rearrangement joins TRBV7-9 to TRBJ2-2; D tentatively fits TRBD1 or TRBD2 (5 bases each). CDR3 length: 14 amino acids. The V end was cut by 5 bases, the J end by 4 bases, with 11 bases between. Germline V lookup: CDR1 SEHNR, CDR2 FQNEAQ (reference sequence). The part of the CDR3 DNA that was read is TGTGCCAGCAGCCCTCGAGGGGTCACCGGGGAG. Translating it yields CASSPRGVTGE. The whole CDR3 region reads CASSPRGVTGELFF. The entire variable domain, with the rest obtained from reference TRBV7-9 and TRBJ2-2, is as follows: DTGVSQNPRHKITKRGQNVTFRCDPISEHNRLYWYRQTLGQGPEFLTYFQNEAQLEKSRLLSDRFSAERPKGSFSTLEIQRTEQGDSAMYLCASSPRGVTGELFFGEGSRLTVL.

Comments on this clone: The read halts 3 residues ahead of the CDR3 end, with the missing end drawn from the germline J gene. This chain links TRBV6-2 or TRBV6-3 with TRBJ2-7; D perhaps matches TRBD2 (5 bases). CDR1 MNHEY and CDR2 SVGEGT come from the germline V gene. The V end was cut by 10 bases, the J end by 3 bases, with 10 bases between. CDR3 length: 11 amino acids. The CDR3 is CATAGGYEQYF. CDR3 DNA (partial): TGTGCCACCGCGGGTGGCTACGAG.

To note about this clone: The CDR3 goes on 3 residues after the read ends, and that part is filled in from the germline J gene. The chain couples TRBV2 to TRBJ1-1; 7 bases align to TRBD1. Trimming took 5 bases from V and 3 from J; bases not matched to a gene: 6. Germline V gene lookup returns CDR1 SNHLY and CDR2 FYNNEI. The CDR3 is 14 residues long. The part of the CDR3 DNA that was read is TGTGCCAGCAGTCTCAGGGGGAGTGACACTGAA. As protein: CASSLRGSDTE. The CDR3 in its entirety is CASSLRGSDTEAFF.

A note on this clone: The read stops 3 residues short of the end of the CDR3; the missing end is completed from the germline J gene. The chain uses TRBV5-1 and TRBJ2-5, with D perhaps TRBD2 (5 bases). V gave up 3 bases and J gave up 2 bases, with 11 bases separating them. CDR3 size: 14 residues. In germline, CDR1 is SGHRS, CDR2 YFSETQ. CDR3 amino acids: CASSSADWQETQYF. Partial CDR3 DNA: TGCGCCAGCAGCTCGGCGGACTGGCAAGAGACC.

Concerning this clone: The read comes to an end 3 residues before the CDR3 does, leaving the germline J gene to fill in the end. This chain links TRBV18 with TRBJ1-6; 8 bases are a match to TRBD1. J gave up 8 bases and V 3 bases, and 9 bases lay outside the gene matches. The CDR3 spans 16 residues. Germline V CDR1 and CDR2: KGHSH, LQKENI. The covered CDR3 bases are TGTGCCAGCTCACCCCAGGACAGGGCTTGGGATTCACCC. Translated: CASSPQDRAWDSP. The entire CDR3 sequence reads CASSPQDRAWDSPLHF. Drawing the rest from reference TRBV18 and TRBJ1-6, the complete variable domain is NAGVMQNPRHLVRRRGQEARLRCSPMKGHSHVYWYRQLPEEGLKFMVYLQKENIIDESGMPKERFSAEFPKEGPSILRIQQVVRGDSAAYFCASSPQDRAWDSPLHFGNGTRLTVT.